Presented here are 23 T cell receptor beta chains from one specimen sequenced in a study of T cell responses to AZD1222 COVID-19 vaccine. The data were produced by immunoSEQ multiplex PCR, yet TCRdb's version contains in-frame clones alone and is incomplete. The sample lists about 140,000 clones, around 85% occurring once. Sequenced here: peripheral blood, sampled on day 0 of AZD1222 vaccination. These receptors were collected from an adult in good health.

The V call is TRBV7-9, the J call TRBJ2-7; D gene unclear. CDR1 and CDR2 from the germline V gene are SEHNR and FQNEAQ (reference sequence). The CDR3 spans 11 residues. V dropped 5 bases and J dropped 0 bases, with 2 bases sitting between them. As DNA, the CDR3 is TGTGCCAGCAGCCACTCCTACGAGCAGTACTTC. Protein: CASSHSYEQYF.

The chain carries TRBV7-9 and TRBJ1-2; no reliable D call. Per germline, CDR1 SEHNR and CDR2 FQNEAQ (reference sequence). The CDR3 has 11 residues. The V end was cut by 5 bases, the J end by 8 bases, with 9 bases between. The CDR3, as DNA: TGTGCCAGCAGCACCGAGGGAGGCTACACCTTC. This encodes CASSTEGGYTF.

The chain uses TRBV27 and TRBJ2-1, with unresolved D. The V end was cut by 5 bases, the J end by 2 bases, with 16 bases between. Germline V gene data show CDR1 as MNHEY and CDR2 as SMNVEV (reference sequence). The CDR3 runs to 16 residues. This CDR3 is CASSPSPRSTYNEQFF. The CDR3 nucleotides read TGTGCCAGCAGTCCCTCCCCCAGGTCCACCTACAATGAGCAGTTCTTC.

This chain links TRBV5-4 with TRBJ2-1, with D perhaps matching TRBD1 (5 bases). CDR1 and CDR2 (germline): SGHNT, YYREEE (reference sequence). Trimming pared 3 bases from V and 0 bases from J, leaving 10 bases between. The CDR3 spans 15 residues. This CDR3 is CASSSTDNSYNEQFF. DNA for the CDR3: TGTGCCAGCAGCTCGACGGACAACTCCTACAATGAGCAGTTCTTC.

The V and J genes are TRBV10-3 and TRBJ2-1; weak D call: TRBD2 (5 bases). Germline CDR1 reads ENHRY; CDR2 reads SYGVKD. V lost 3 bases to trimming and J lost 10 bases, with 10 bases between them. The CDR3 loop spans 12 amino acids. CDR3 nucleotide sequence: TGTGCCATCAGTGACGGACTCAGGGAGCAGTTCTTC. It encodes CAISDGLREQFF.

In its sample, this clone was seen a few times. J is TRBJ2-1 and V is TRBV28; D possibly corresponds to TRBD2 (6 bases). CDR1 is MDHEN, CDR2 SYDVKM, per germline. The CDR3 runs 15 residues. Trimming pared 6 bases from V and 0 bases from J, leaving 12 bases between. The CDR3 loop reads CASRRDFSSYNEQFF. CDR3 bases: TGTGCCAGCAGGCGGGACTTCAGCTCCTACAATGAGCAGTTCTTC.

This clone was seen repeatedly, ten times or more. This rearrangement joins TRBV27 to TRBJ1-4; 7 bases line up with TRBD1. With 0 bases clipped from V and 7 bases from J, the junction kept 5 bases outside the gene matches. The CDR3 length is 15 residues. CDR1 MNHEY and CDR2 SMNVEV come from the germline V gene (reference sequence). The CDR3, as DNA: TGTGCCAGCAGTTTATCGTTCAGGGGGGTTGAAAAACTGTTTTTT. Protein product: CASSLSFRGVEKLFF.

The rearrangement joins TRBV4-2 to TRBJ1-6; D remains ambiguous. This CDR3 is built from 15 residues. From germline, CDR1 is LGHNA and CDR2 YNFKEQ. The V end lost 4 bases, the J end lost 4 bases, and 11 bases lay between the germline ends. CDR3 protein: CASSRGGQYNSPLHF. For the CDR3, the DNA is TGTGCCAGCAGCCGTGGTGGTCAGTATAATTCACCCCTCCACTTT.

This clone was observed a few times. This chain joins TRBV28 and TRBJ1-2; a weak D match, TRBD1 (5 bases). Germline V CDR1 and CDR2: MDHEN, SYDVKM. V shed 6 bases and J shed 4 bases, with 9 bases lying between them. The CDR3 spans 12 residues. CDR3 region: CASRGPRYGYTF. As DNA, the CDR3 is TGTGCCAGCAGGGGGCCCCGCTATGGCTACACCTTC.

The chain links TRBV3-1 (or the pseudogene TRBV3-2) to TRBJ2-7; tentatively, D is TRBD2 (6 bases). This CDR3 region has 15 residues. The ends were cut back, 0 bases at V and 0 bases at J, with 9 bases in the middle. Germline lookup yields CDR1 LGHDT and CDR2 YNNKEL (reference sequence). CDR3 sequence reads: CASSQDGTYSYEQYF. The CDR3, as DNA: TGTGCCAGCAGCCAAGACGGGACTTACTCCTACGAGCAGTACTTC.

The rearrangement uses TRBV7-9 and TRBJ2-7; D is possibly TRBD2 (7 bases). Trimming took 1 base from V and 6 from J, leaving 13 bases between them. CDR3 length: 14 residues. From germline, CDR1 is SEHNR and CDR2 FQNEAQ (reference sequence). CDR3 bases: TGTGCCAGCAGCTTAGTTGGGGGGGCGAGCGAGCAGTACTTC. It yields the protein CASSLVGGASEQYF.

This clone was seen only a few times. V and J are TRBV12-3 or TRBV12-4 and TRBJ2-5; possibly TRBD2 for D (5 bases). V dropped 7 bases and J dropped 1 base, with 10 bases sitting between them. The CDR3 is 13 residues long. The CDR3 is CASKPRGQETQYF. The CDR3, as DNA: TGTGCCAGCAAACCACGGGGCCAAGAGACCCAGTACTTC.

V usage is TRBV21-1 and J usage is TRBJ1-4; TRBD1 is the table's D call, not checked against the DNA. TRBV21-1 constitutes a pseudogene. This CDR3 is built from 16 residues. This CDR3 is CASSSRDRCTNEKLFF. The CDR3 bases are TGTGCCAGCAGCAGCCGGGACAGATGCACTAATGAAAAACTGTTTTTT.

This chain links TRBV3-1 (or the pseudogene TRBV3-2) with TRBJ1-4; 9 bases fit TRBD1. V lost 0 bases, J lost 7 bases, and 9 bases stayed unmatched. The CDR3 is made up of 17 amino acids. The germline V gene encodes CDR1 LGHDT and CDR2 YNNKEL (reference sequence). This CDR3 is CASSQDPSQGAREKLFF. The CDR3, as DNA: TGTGCCAGCAGCCAAGATCCCTCACAGGGGGCGCGTGAAAAACTGTTTTTT.

This clone has just one count. This chain connects TRBV5-4 to TRBJ1-1; 11 bases are shared with TRBD1. This CDR3 spans 16 amino acids. The germline V gene has CDR1 SGHNT and CDR2 YYREEE (reference sequence). V gave up 0 bases and J gave up 6 bases; unmatched junction bases: 7. CDR3 amino acids: CASSLEGGQGVAEAFF. The CDR3 DNA follows: TGTGCCAGCAGCTTGGAGGGGGGACAGGGGGTCGCTGAAGCTTTCTTT.

The V and J genes are TRBV7-2 and TRBJ2-1; weak D call: TRBD1 (6 bases). CDR1 and CDR2 from the germline V gene are SGHTA and FQGNSA. The V gene lost 1 base and the J gene lost 3 bases, with 13 bases spanning the gap. This CDR3 contains 16 residues. The CDR3 DNA reads as TGTGCCAGCAGCTTAGTTGCAGGGGTAATCTACAATGAGCAGTTCTTC. It yields the protein CASSLVAGVIYNEQFF.

This clone has just a few counts. This chain uses TRBV6-5 with TRBJ2-1; 8 bases fit TRBD2. The CDR3 covers 15 residues. After removal of 7 bases from V and 4 bases from J, the junction contained 9 bases not matched to a gene. Germline CDR1 MNHEY, CDR2 SVGAGI. DNA for the CDR3: TGTGCCAGCAATTCGTACGCGGGGGGATACAATGAGCAGTTCTTC. This translates into CASNSYAGGYNEQFF.

V and J are TRBV7-8 and TRBJ1-1; D call uncertain. Trimming removed 5 bases at V and 3 bases at J, with 10 bases between. Looked up from germline, CDR1 is SGHVS and CDR2 is FQNEAQ. CDR3 length: 13 amino acids. The CDR3 DNA reads as TGTGCCAGCAGCGACGGGGAGGACACTGAAGCTTTCTTT. Its translation is CASSDGEDTEAFF.

The rearrangement uses TRBV27 and TRBJ2-3; 7 nucleotides agree with TRBD1. Germline V CDR1 and CDR2: MNHEY, SMNVEV (reference sequence). V shed 8 bases and J 6 bases; nucleotides not matched to a gene: 5. The CDR3 sequence is 12 residues long. In DNA form, the CDR3 reads TGTGCCAGCGGCCTACAGGGGGATACGCAGTATTTT. It encodes CASGLQGDTQYF.

The V gene is TRBV7-8, the J gene TRBJ1-5; D not certain. Germline loops: CDR1 SGHVS, CDR2 FQNEAQ. Trimming removed 5 bases from V and 3 bases from J, with 8 bases in between. The CDR3 has 13 amino acids. The CDR3 here is CASSPGDNQPQHF. CDR3 nucleotides: TGTGCCAGCAGCCCCGGGGACAATCAGCCCCAGCATTTT.

The chain uses TRBV9 and TRBJ2-5; 10 bases are shared with TRBD2. From germline, CDR1 is SGDLS and CDR2 YYNGEE. Trimming cost V 0 bases and J 4 bases; bases outside gene matches: 6. This CDR3 spans 16 amino acids. CDR3 DNA sequence: TGTGCCAGCAGCGTAGGTGAGCGGGGGGGCCTAGAGACCCAGTACTTC. Residues: CASSVGERGGLETQYF.

This chain connects TRBV12-3 or TRBV12-4 to TRBJ1-6, with TRBD1 as a possible D gene (5 bases). The length of the CDR3 is 13 residues. The V end lost 7 bases, the J end lost 10 bases, and 14 bases lay between the germline ends. For the CDR3, the DNA is TGTGCCAGCACCTGGGACCCCCAATCACCCCTCCACTTT. This translates into CASTWDPQSPLHF.

The CDR3: CASSGGVSKNIQYF. CDR3 coding DNA: TGTGCCAGCAGTGGGGGGGTGTCCAAAAACATTCAGTACTTC. The chain couples TRBV2 to TRBJ2-4; D is perhaps TRBD2 (6 bases). The CDR3 contains 14 residues. Trimming left V 4 bases short and J 2 bases short, with 9 bases between. Looked up from germline, CDR1 is SNHLY and CDR2 is FYNNEI.